What follows are 28 T cell receptor beta chains derived from one specimen sequenced in a study of control samples from healthy donors and cancer patients. Clones were read by immunoSEQ multiplex PCR, and TCRdb kept only the in-frame ones, dropping some. This repertoire shows 120,000 or so clones, 80% to 95% found once; its top ten account for 0.55% to 0.6%. Sequencing was performed on PBMCs. Every receptor here comes from an elderly man with head and neck cancer.

V gene TRBV5-1 combines with J gene TRBJ1-4; D call uncertain. V was pared by 4 bases and J by 0 bases, with 13 bases between. The CDR3 contains 16 residues. From germline, CDR1 is SGHRS and CDR2 YFSETQ. This CDR3 reads CASSIRPVATNEKLFF. CDR3 nucleotides: TGCGCCAGCAGCATTCGGCCAGTTGCAACTAATGAAAAACTGTTTTTT.

The J gene is TRBJ1-3, the V gene TRBV18, with D unresolved. This CDR3 has 11 residues. CDR1 is KGHSH, CDR2 LQKENI, per germline. Trimming removed 6 bases from V and 8 bases from J, with 8 bases in between. Here the CDR3 reads CASSRRDTIYF. CDR3 coding DNA: TGTGCCAGCTCCCGTCGGGACACCATATATTTT.

For the CDR3, the DNA is TGCAGCGTTGTTAGGACTAGCGGGGGGACGAACACCGGGGAGCTGTTTTTT. Translated: CSVVRTSGGTNTGELFF. The rearrangement uses TRBV29-1 and TRBJ2-2; TRBD2 agrees at 14 bases. V was clipped by 4 bases and J by 0 bases; unmatched bases: 4. Germline V gene sequence: CDR1 SQVTM, CDR2 ANQGSEA. This CDR3 comprises 17 residues.

The V call is TRBV5-1, the J call TRBJ2-7; D call uncertain. CDR3 length equals 13 residues. Looked up from germline, CDR1 is SGHRS and CDR2 is YFSETQ. Between the trimmed V and J ends, which lost 3 bases and 2 bases, there was a span of 9 bases. As DNA, the CDR3 is TGCGCCAGCAGCTCACTCGGACCCTACGAGCAGTACTTC. As protein: CASSSLGPYEQYF. The variable domain in full, with the rest retrieved from reference TRBV5-1 and TRBJ2-7, is KAGVTQTPRYLIKTRGQQVTLSCSPISGHRSVSWYQQTPGQGLQFLFEYFSETQRNKGNFPGRFSGRQFSNSRSEMNVSTLELGDSALYLCASSSLGPYEQYFGPGTRLTVT.

The V and J genes are TRBV5-1 and TRBJ2-5; either TRBD1 or TRBD2 may fit D (5 bases each). The CDR3 is 14 residues long. The V gene's germline CDR1 is SGHRS and CDR2 YFSETQ. V lost 3 bases and J 4 bases, leaving 13 bases between the germline ends. CDR3 loop: CASSSTGPRETQYF. CDR3 DNA: TGCGCCAGCAGCTCGACGGGACCCAGAGAGACCCAGTACTTC.

V usage is TRBV6-5 and J usage is TRBJ1-2; D uncertain. CDR1 is MNHEY, CDR2 SVGAGI, per germline. The V end was cut by 2 bases, the J end by 3 bases, with 7 bases between. This CDR3 has 13 amino acids. CDR3 sequence: CASSYRAYYGYTF. CDR3 nucleotide sequence: TGTGCCAGCAGTTACCGGGCTTACTATGGCTACACCTTC.

The rearrangement links TRBV12-5 to TRBJ1-1; weak D call: TRBD1 (6 bases). The ends were cut back, 2 bases at V and 5 bases at J, with 21 bases in the middle. There are 17 residues in the CDR3. The germline V gene has CDR1 LGHNT and CDR2 FRNRAP. CDR3 nucleotides: TGTGCTAGTGGTTTGAATCCGGGACACTTCAGTGTGACTGAAGCTTTCTTT. It specifies CASGLNPGHFSVTEAFF.

This sequence joins TRBV16 and TRBJ1-2, with a possible D match to TRBD1 (6 bases). Per germline, CDR1 KGHSY and CDR2 FQNENV. The CDR3 sequence is 15 residues long. V dropped 6 bases and J dropped 3 bases, with 17 bases sitting between them. The CDR3 bases are TGTGCCAGCAGACGACAGGAACTGCGAGACTATGGCTACACCTTC. Its protein is CASRRQELRDYGYTF.

The chain joins TRBV3-1 (or the pseudogene TRBV3-2) to TRBJ2-7; TRBD2 matches 9 bases. The CDR3 consists of 17 residues. Germline lookup yields CDR1 LGHDT and CDR2 YNNKEL (reference sequence). With 0 bases clipped from V and 2 bases from J, the junction kept 8 bases outside the gene matches. The CDR3 loop is CASSQDGLAGSTYEQYF. The DNA for the CDR3 is TGTGCCAGCAGCCAAGATGGGCTAGCGGGATCGACCTACGAGCAGTACTTC.

The chain links TRBV2 to TRBJ1-2, with 8 bases fitting TRBD1. The germline V gene has CDR1 SNHLY and CDR2 FYNNEI. This CDR3 comprises 16 residues. V shed 6 bases, J shed 4 bases, and the junction held 13 bases outside the gene matches. The CDR3 bases are TGTGCCAGCAGAGGACAGGGAATCAGGGTTTCCTATGGCTACACCTTC. It encodes CASRGQGIRVSYGYTF.

V usage is TRBV7-9 and J usage is TRBJ2-7; tentatively, D is TRBD1 or TRBD2 (6 bases each). This CDR3 is 13 amino acids long. Germline V gene sequence: CDR1 SEHNR, CDR2 FQNEAQ (reference sequence). Trimming left V 8 bases short and J 3 bases short, with 14 bases between. CDR3 in DNA: TGTGCCAGCGGGCGGAGGGGGTTCTACGAGCAGTACTTC. This encodes CASGRRGFYEQYF.

The count of this clone is one. The J gene is TRBJ2-1, the V gene TRBV13; possibly TRBD1 for D (7 bases). CDR3 length: 18 residues. V was cut by 0 bases and J by 10 bases, with 25 bases left in between. Germline CDR1 reads PRHDT; CDR2 reads FYEKMQ (reference sequence). CDR3 nucleotides: TGTGCCAGCAGCTTAGGGGGAACAGGGGAGGCCCCAATAAGAGAGCAGTTCTTC. Translated, it gives CASSLGGTGEAPIREQFF.

This rearrangement joins TRBV6-4 to TRBJ2-1; 8 nucleotides agree with TRBD2. CDR1 is MRHNA, CDR2 SNTAGT, per germline. With 6 bases clipped from V and 9 bases from J, the junction kept 10 bases outside the gene matches. The CDR3 has 14 amino acids. CDR3 amino acids: CASSLHMSGGEQFF. Written as DNA, the CDR3 is TGTGCCAGCAGCTTGCATATGAGCGGGGGTGAGCAGTTCTTC.

This rearrangement joins TRBV6-5 to TRBJ2-6; D gene unclear. The germline CDR1 and CDR2 sequences are MNHEY and SVGAGI. The V and J ends lost 10 bases and 3 bases respectively, with 13 bases between them. The CDR3 covers 14 residues. CDR3 bases: TGTGCCACCAAAGCAGGAAATGGGGCCAACGTCCTGACTTTC. Amino acid sequence: CATKAGNGANVLTF.

V gene TRBV19 combines with J gene TRBJ2-7; 8 bases are shared with TRBD2. The CDR3 is made up of 14 amino acids. The V and J ends lost 3 bases and 4 bases, in that order; junction bases with no gene match: 5. Germline CDR1 reads LNHDA; CDR2 reads SQIVND (reference sequence). The CDR3 here is CASSIMAGGYEQYF. CDR3 sequence (DNA): TGTGCCAGTAGTATCATGGCGGGAGGTTACGAGCAGTACTTC.

V gene TRBV19 combines with J gene TRBJ1-6; no firm D call. The germline V gene encodes CDR1 LNHDA and CDR2 SQIVND (reference sequence). This CDR3 contains 14 residues. V gave up 8 bases and J gave up 10 bases, with 18 bases separating them. The CDR3 here is CASGPIENNSPLHF. Written as DNA, the CDR3 is TGTGCCAGTGGACCGATAGAGAACAACTCACCCCTCCACTTT. The complete variable domain, with remaining parts taken from reference TRBV19 and TRBJ1-6, reads DGGITQSPKYLFRKEGQNVTLSCEQNLNHDAMYWYRQDPGQGLRLIYYSQIVNDFQKGDIAEGYSVSREKKESFPLTVTSAQKNPTAFYLCASGPIENNSPLHFGNGTRLTVT.

This clone was seen only once. The V and J genes are TRBV3-1 (or the pseudogene TRBV3-2) and TRBJ1-3, with D unresolved. V lost 5 bases to trimming and J lost 5 bases, with 4 bases between them. In germline, CDR1 is LGHDT, CDR2 YNNKEL (reference sequence). The length of the CDR3 is 11 residues. The CDR3 DNA reads TGTGCCAGCAGCACCCGAAACACCATATATTTT. Its protein product is CASSTRNTIYF.

This chain joins TRBV7-8 and TRBJ1-5; possibly TRBD1 for D (6 bases). The germline V gene encodes CDR1 SGHVS and CDR2 FQNEAQ. V shed 3 bases and J shed 4 bases, with 10 bases lying between them. This CDR3 region has 14 residues. For the CDR3, the DNA is TGTGCCAGCAGCTTTAGTCAGGGGAATCAGCCCCAGCATTTT. Residues: CASSFSQGNQPQHF. The whole variable domain, filled in from reference TRBV7-8 and TRBJ1-5, reads GAGVSQSPRYKVAKRGQDVALRCDPISGHVSLFWYQQALGQGPEFLTYFQNEAQLDKSGLPSDRFFAERPEGSVSTLKIQRTQQEDSAVYLCASSFSQGNQPQHFGDGTRLSIL.

The chain has TRBV3-1 (or the pseudogene TRBV3-2) and TRBJ1-3, with D unresolved. The V and J ends lost 0 bases and 9 bases respectively, with 12 bases between them. This CDR3 contains 14 residues. Germline V gene sequence: CDR1 LGHDT, CDR2 YNNKEL (reference sequence). The CDR3 sequence: CASSQEIGRATIYF. The CDR3 DNA reads TGTGCCAGCAGCCAAGAGATTGGAAGAGCCACCATATATTTT.

The V gene is TRBV18, the J gene TRBJ1-6, with D perhaps matching TRBD1 (5 bases). Germline V gives CDR1 KGHSH, CDR2 LQKENI. This CDR3 spans 14 amino acids. With 2 bases removed from V and 10 bases from J, the gap between germline ends came to 12 bases. CDR3 sequence (DNA): TGTGCCAGCTCACCATCAGGCCAGGGCTCACCCCTCCACTTT. This translates into CASSPSGQGSPLHF.

The chain is built from TRBV11-3 and TRBJ2-4, with unresolved D. The CDR3 consists of 10 residues. Germline V CDR1 and CDR2: SGHNT, YENEEA. The V gene lost 8 bases and the J gene lost 10 bases, with 9 bases spanning the gap. The CDR3 DNA is TGTGCCAGCGGACCGGGTATTCAGTACTTC. Encoded protein: CASGPGIQYF. Variable domain in full (rest from reference TRBV11-3 and TRBJ2-4): EAGVVQSPRYKIIEKKQPVAFWCNPISGHNTLYWYLQNLGQGPELLIRYENEEAVDDSQLPKDRFSAERLKGVDSTLKIQPAELGDSAVYLCASGPGIQYFGAGTRLSVL.

This clone was detected only once. The chain links TRBV10-1 to TRBJ2-3; D gene uncertain. V lost 3 bases and J 5 bases, leaving 6 bases between the germline ends. CDR1 WNHNN and CDR2 SYGVQD come from the germline V gene (reference sequence). CDR3 length: 12 residues. The CDR3 here is CASSEMRDTQYF. CDR3 bases: TGCGCCAGCAGTGAAATGAGAGATACGCAGTATTTT.

This chain uses TRBV9 with TRBJ2-1; 10 bases are a match to TRBD2. The CDR3 has 17 amino acids. In germline, CDR1 is SGDLS, CDR2 YYNGEE. V was pared by 3 bases and J by 1 base, with 7 bases of the junction left unmatched. The CDR3 DNA reads TGTGCCAGCAGCGAGGGGACTAGCGCGGGGTCCTACAATGAGCAGTTCTTC. Its protein product is CASSEGTSAGSYNEQFF.

The rearrangement uses TRBV30 and TRBJ1-3; D not certain. Germline CDR1 GTSNPN, CDR2 SVGIG (reference sequence). V was cut by 1 base and J by 4 bases, with 2 bases left in between. The CDR3 length is 11 residues. The CDR3 spells CAWSGGNTIYF. The CDR3 bases are TGTGCCTGGAGTGGGGGAAACACCATATATTTT.

This chain connects TRBV30 to TRBJ1-6, with 8 nucleotides matching TRBD1. CDR1 is GTSNPN, CDR2 SVGIG, per germline (reference sequence). This CDR3 comprises 16 residues. J gave up 9 bases and V 5 bases, and 15 bases lay outside the gene matches. The CDR3 sequence is CAWGTKTGTGGSPLHF. CDR3 in DNA: TGTGCCTGGGGGACAAAAACCGGGACAGGAGGTTCACCCCTCCACTTT.

The chain links TRBV5-8 to TRBJ2-7; D ambiguous. The germline V gene encodes CDR1 SGHTS and CDR2 YDEGEE. Trimming pared 7 bases from V and 1 base from J, leaving 9 bases between. This CDR3 comprises 12 residues. The CDR3 DNA follows: TGTGCCAGCCGCGGATCGTCCTACGAGCAGTACTTC. Its protein is CASRGSSYEQYF.

The CDR3 bases are TGTGCCAGTAGTACCCCCCTGATCCGATCCAACACTGAAGCTTTCTTT. Translation gives CASSTPLIRSNTEAFF. The chain uses TRBV19 and TRBJ1-1, with D uncertain. There are 16 residues in the CDR3. Germline-derived CDR1 and CDR2 are LNHDA and SQIVND (reference sequence). V was clipped by 4 bases and J by 2 bases, with 17 bases between them.

The J gene is TRBJ2-1, the V gene TRBV29-1; weak D call: TRBD2 (5 bases). V lost 6 bases and J lost 10, with 13 bases in between. The V gene's germline CDR1 is SQVTM and CDR2 ANQGSEA. This CDR3 spans 11 amino acids. CDR3 loop: CSVRGVGEQFF. Written as DNA, the CDR3 is TGCAGCGTCCGGGGAGTGGGCGAGCAGTTCTTC.